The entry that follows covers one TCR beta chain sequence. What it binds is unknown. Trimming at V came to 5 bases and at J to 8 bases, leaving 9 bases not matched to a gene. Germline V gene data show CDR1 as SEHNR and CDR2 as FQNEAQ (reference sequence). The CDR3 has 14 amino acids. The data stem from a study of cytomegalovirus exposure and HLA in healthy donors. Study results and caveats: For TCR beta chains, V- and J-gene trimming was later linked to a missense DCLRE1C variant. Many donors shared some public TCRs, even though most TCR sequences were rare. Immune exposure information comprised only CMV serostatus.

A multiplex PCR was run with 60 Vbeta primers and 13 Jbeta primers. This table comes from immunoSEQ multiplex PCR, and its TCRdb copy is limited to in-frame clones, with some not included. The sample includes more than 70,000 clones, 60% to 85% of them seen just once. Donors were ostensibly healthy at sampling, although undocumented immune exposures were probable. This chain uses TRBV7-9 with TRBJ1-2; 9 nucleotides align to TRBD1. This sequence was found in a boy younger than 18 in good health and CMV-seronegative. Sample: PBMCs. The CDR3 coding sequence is TGTGCCAGCAGCGATGGGGGACAGGGTTTCGGCTACACCTTC. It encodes CASSDGGQGFGYTF.